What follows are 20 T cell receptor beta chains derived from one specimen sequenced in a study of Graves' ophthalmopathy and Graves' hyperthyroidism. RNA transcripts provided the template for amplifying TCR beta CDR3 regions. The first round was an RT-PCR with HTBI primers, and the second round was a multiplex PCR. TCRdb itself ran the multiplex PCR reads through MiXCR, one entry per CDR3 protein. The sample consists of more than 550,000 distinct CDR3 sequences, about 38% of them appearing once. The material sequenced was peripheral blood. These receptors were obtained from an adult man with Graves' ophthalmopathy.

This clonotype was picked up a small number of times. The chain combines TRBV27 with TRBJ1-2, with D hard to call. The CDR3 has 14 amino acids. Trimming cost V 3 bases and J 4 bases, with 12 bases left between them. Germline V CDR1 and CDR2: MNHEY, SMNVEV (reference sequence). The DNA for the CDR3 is TGTGCCAGCAGTTTCGACACAAGATCCTATGGCTACACCTTC. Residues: CASSFDTRSYGYTF.

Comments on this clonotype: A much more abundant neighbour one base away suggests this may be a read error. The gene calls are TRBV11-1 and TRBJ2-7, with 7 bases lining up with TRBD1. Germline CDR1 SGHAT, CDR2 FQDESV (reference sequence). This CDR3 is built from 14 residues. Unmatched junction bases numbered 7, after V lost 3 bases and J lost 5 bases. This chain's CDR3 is CASSFGQVINEQYF. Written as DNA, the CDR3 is TGTGCCAGCAGCTTTGGACAGGTGATTAACGAGCAGTACTTC.

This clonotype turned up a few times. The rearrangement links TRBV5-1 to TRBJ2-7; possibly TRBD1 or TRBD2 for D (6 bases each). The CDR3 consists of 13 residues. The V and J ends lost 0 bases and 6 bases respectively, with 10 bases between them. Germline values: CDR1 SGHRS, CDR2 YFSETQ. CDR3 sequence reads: CASSLDRDFEQYF. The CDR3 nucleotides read TGCGCCAGCAGCTTGGACAGGGACTTCGAGCAGTACTTC.

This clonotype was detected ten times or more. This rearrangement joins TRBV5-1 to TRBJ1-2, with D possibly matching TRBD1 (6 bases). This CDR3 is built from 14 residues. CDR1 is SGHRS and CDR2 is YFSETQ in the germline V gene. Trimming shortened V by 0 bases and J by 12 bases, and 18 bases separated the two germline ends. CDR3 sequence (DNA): TGCGCCAGCAGCTTGGAGAGGGGGGCCGGGACAAACACCTTC. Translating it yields CASSLERGAGTNTF.

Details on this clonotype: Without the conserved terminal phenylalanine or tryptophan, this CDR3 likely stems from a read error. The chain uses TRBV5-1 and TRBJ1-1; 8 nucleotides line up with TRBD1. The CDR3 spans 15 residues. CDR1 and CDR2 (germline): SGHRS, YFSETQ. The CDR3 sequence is CASSSSGQGGTEAFH. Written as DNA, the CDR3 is TGTGCCAGCAGCTCCTCCGGACAGGGAGGGACTGAAGCTTTCCAT.

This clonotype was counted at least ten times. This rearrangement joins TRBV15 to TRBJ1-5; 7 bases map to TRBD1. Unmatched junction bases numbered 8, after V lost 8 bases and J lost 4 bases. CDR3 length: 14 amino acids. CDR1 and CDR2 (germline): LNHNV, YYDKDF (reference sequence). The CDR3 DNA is TGTGCCACCGACCCAGGGGGAGGGAATCAGCCCCAGCATTTT. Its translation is CATDPGGGNQPQHF.

The DNA for the CDR3 is TGTGCCAGCAGCTTTGACAGGGTGGGGCCCCAGCATTTT. Translating it yields CASSFDRVGPQHF. This chain connects TRBV11-2 to TRBJ1-5; TRBD1 aligns across 7 bases. The ends lost 3 bases at V and 9 bases at J; junction bases unmatched: 5. Germline V gene sequence: CDR1 SGHAT, CDR2 FQNNGV. CDR3 size: 13 residues.

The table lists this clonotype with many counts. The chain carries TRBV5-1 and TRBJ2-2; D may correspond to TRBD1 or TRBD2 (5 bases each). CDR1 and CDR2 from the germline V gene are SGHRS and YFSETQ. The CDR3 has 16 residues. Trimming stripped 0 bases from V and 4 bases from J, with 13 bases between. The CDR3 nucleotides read TGCGCCAGCAGCTTGGTGGAGATTGGGACCACCGGGGAGCTGTTTTTT. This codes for CASSLVEIGTTGELFF.

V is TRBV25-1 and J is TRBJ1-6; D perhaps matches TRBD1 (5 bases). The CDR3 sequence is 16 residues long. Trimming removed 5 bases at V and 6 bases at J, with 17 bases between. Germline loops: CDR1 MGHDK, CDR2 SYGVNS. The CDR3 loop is CASSKGLGGINSPLHF. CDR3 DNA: TGTGCCAGCAGTAAGGGATTGGGGGGAATTAATTCACCCCTCCACTTT.

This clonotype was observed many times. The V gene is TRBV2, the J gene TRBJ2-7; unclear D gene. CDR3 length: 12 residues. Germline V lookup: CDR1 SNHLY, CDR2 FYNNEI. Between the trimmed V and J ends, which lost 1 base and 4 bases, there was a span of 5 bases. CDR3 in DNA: TGTGCCAGCAGTGAAGAGACTTACGAGCAGTACTTC. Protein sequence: CASSEETYEQYF.

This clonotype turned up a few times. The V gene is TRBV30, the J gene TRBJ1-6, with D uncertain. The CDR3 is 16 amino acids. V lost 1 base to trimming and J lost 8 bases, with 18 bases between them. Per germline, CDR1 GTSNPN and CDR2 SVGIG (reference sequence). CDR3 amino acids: CAWSARDGSLDSPLHF. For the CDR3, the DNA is TGTGCCTGGAGTGCTCGTGATGGAAGCTTGGATTCACCCCTCCACTTT.

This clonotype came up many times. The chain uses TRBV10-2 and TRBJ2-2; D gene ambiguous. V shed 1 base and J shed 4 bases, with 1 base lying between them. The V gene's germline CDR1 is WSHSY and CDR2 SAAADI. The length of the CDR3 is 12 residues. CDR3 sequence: CASSEFTGELFF. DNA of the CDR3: TGCGCCAGCAGTGAGTTCACCGGGGAGCTGTTTTTT.

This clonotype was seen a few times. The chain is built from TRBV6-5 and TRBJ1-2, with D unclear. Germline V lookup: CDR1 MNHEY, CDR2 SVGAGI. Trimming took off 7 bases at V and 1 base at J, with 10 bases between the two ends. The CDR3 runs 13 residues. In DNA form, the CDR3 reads TGTGCCAGCAAGGCAGATAATAACTATGGCTACACCTTC. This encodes CASKADNNYGYTF.

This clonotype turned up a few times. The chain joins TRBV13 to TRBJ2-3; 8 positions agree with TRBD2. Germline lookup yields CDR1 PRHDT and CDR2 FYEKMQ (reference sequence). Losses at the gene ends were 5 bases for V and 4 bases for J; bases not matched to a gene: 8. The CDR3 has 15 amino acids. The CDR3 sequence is CASSHGGASADTQYF. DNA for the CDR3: TGTGCCAGCAGCCACGGGGGGGCCAGCGCAGATACGCAGTATTTT.

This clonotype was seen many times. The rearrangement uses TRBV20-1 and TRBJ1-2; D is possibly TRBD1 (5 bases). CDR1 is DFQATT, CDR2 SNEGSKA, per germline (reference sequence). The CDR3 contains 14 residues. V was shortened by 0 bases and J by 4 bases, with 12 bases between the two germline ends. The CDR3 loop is CSARDQGMGYGYTF. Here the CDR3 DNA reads TGCAGTGCTAGAGATCAGGGAATGGGCTATGGCTACACCTTC.

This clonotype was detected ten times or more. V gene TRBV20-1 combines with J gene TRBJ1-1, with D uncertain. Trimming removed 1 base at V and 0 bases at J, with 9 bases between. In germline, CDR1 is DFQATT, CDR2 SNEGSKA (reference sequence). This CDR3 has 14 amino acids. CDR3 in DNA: TGCAGTGCTAGAGTGAACGGCATGAACACTGAAGCTTTCTTT. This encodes CSARVNGMNTEAFF.

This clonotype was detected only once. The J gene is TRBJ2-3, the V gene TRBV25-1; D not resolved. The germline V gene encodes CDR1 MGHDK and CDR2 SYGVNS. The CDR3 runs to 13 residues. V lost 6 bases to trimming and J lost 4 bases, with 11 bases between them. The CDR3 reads CASSSSRPDTQYF. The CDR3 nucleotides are TGTGCCAGCAGCTCGAGCCGCCCAGATACGCAGTATTTT.

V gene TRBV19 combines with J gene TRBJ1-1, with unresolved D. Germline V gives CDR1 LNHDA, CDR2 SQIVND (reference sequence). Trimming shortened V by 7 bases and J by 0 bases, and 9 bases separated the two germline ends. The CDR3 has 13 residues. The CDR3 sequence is CASKLTMNTEAFF. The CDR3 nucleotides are TGTGCCAGTAAACTTACCATGAACACTGAAGCTTTCTTT.

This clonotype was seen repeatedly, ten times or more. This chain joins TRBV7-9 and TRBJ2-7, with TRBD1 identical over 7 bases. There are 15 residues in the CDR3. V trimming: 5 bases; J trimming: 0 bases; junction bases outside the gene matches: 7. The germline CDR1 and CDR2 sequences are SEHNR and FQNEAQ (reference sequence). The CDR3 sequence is CASSRSGTDSYEQYF. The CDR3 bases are TGTGCCAGCAGCCGATCCGGGACAGACTCCTACGAGCAGTACTTC.

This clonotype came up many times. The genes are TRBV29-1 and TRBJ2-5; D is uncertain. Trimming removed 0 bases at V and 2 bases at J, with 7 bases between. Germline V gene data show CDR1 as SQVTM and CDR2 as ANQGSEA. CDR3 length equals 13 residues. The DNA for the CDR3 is TGCAGCGTTGAAGATCAACAGCAAGAGACCCAGTACTTC. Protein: CSVEDQQQETQYF.